The 26 T cell receptor beta chains below all came from one sample that was sequenced in a study of OX40 agonist ivuxolimab in advanced cancers. Only in-frame clones appear in the TCRdb table, and some are missing; sequencing was by immunoSEQ multiplex PCR. The sample carries tens of thousands of clones, around 78% recorded once. Material: CD4+ or CD8+ T cells sorted from blood, obtained in a trial of the OX40 agonist ivuxolimab. These receptors all come from an adult with an advanced solid tumor such as melanoma, head and neck, liver or kidney cancer.

The chain carries TRBV6-4 and TRBJ1-6, with D possibly TRBD1 on 5 matching bases. Per the germline V gene, CDR1 is MRHNA and CDR2 is SNTAGT. Trimming shortened V by 4 bases and J by 10 bases, and 11 bases separated the two germline ends. The CDR3 runs 13 residues. CDR3 nucleotides: TGTGCCAGCAGTGGCAGGGAAGGCTCACCCCTCCACTTT. It codes for CASSGREGSPLHF.

The rearrangement links TRBV28 to TRBJ1-5; D is unresolved. CDR1 MDHEN and CDR2 SYDVKM come from the germline V gene. The CDR3 spans 13 residues. Trimming removed 3 bases at V and 3 bases at J, with 6 bases between. For the CDR3, the DNA is TGTGCCAGCAGTTTGACCCTCAATCAGCCCCAGCATTTT. Translated, it gives CASSLTLNQPQHF. Together with reference TRBV28 and TRBJ1-5, the CDR3 gives the full variable domain: DVKVTQSSRYLVKRTGEKVFLECVQDMDHENMFWYRQDPGLGLRLIYFSYDVKMKEKGDIPEGYSVSREKKERFSLILESASTNQTSMYLCASSLTLNQPQHFGDGTRLSIL.

The chain employs TRBV25-1 and TRBJ2-7, with 9 nucleotides matching TRBD2. With V trimmed by 6 bases and J by 1 base, 7 bases remained unmatched. Germline V lookup: CDR1 MGHDK, CDR2 SYGVNS. This CDR3 is 15 amino acids long. The CDR3 DNA is TGTGCCAGCAGGTATAGCGGGGGCCAATCCTACGAGCAGTACTTC. Translation: CASRYSGGQSYEQYF.

This sequence joins TRBV6-5 and TRBJ1-2; D might be TRBD1 (6 bases). The V gene's germline CDR1 is MNHEY and CDR2 SVGAGI. V dropped 6 bases and J dropped 4 bases, with 15 bases sitting between them. The CDR3 length is 14 residues. In DNA, the CDR3 is TGTGCCAGCAGCCATACAGGGAGAGGCTATGGCTACACCTTC. Its protein product is CASSHTGRGYGYTF.

V and J are TRBV11-3 and TRBJ1-1; D gene uncertain. The germline CDR1 and CDR2 sequences are SGHNT and YENEEA. The V end was cut by 5 bases, the J end by 10 bases, with 14 bases between. The CDR3 length is 12 residues. This CDR3 reads CASSRGSGGAFF. The CDR3 nucleotides read TGTGCCAGCAGCCGAGGCTCCGGAGGAGCTTTCTTT.

The V gene is TRBV4-3, the J gene TRBJ2-1, with 9 bases matching TRBD1. Germline V CDR1 and CDR2: LGHNA, YSLEER. V lost 0 bases and J lost 6; bases outside the gene matches: 12. CDR3 length equals 18 residues. CDR3 bases: TGCGCCAGCAGCCAAGATGTCGGTGAGACAGGGGGAAGCAATGAGCAGTTCTTC. It encodes CASSQDVGETGGSNEQFF.

V gene TRBV25-1 combines with J gene TRBJ2-3; D is uncertain. V was cut by 1 base and J by 3 bases, with 11 bases left in between. The germline gives CDR1 MGHDK, CDR2 SYGVNS. The CDR3 contains 15 residues. CDR3 residues: CASSEFRMGTDTQYF. The DNA of the CDR3 is TGTGCCAGCAGTGAATTTAGGATGGGGACAGATACGCAGTATTTT.

This clone has just a few counts. V and J are TRBV6-5 and TRBJ1-2, with 11 bases fitting TRBD1. CDR1 MNHEY and CDR2 SVGAGI come from the germline V gene. CDR3 length: 15 residues. The ends lost 7 bases at V and 7 bases at J; junction bases unmatched: 11. The CDR3 loop is CASKSGQGAGVGYTF. The CDR3 DNA sequence: TGTGCCAGCAAATCCGGACAGGGGGCCGGCGTTGGCTACACCTTC.

The V call is TRBV5-1, the J call TRBJ1-6, with 7 bases that match TRBD1. The junction had 8 bases not matched to a gene; V was cut back by 4 bases and J by 10 bases. Looked up from germline, CDR1 is SGHRS and CDR2 is YFSETQ. This CDR3 is 14 amino acids long. This CDR3 is CASSPGQMGSPLHF. The CDR3 coding sequence is TGCGCCAGCAGCCCGGGACAGATGGGATCACCCCTCCACTTT.

The CDR3 DNA reads TGTGCCAGCAGCTTATCCGAGAATCAGCCCCAGCATTTT. It encodes CASSLSENQPQHF. This chain links TRBV7-3 with TRBJ1-5; D ambiguous. CDR1 and CDR2 (germline): SGHTA, FQGTGA. The V end lost 2 bases, the J end lost 4 bases, and 6 bases lay between the germline ends. The CDR3 consists of 13 residues.

For the CDR3, the DNA is TGTGCCTGGAGTCGGTCTGTAGGGGGGTATACAGATACGCAGTATTTT. Translating gives CAWSRSVGGYTDTQYF. V and J are TRBV30 and TRBJ2-3, with D possibly being TRBD1 or TRBD2 (6 bases each). This CDR3 is built from 16 residues. CDR1 is GTSNPN and CDR2 is SVGIG in the germline V gene (reference sequence). V was shortened by 2 bases and J by 3 bases, with 18 bases between the two germline ends.

V is TRBV5-1 and J is TRBJ2-5; 14 nucleotides align to TRBD2. The CDR3 is made up of 17 amino acids. J gave up 8 bases and V 4 bases, and 13 bases lay outside the gene matches. The V gene's germline CDR1 is SGHRS and CDR2 YFSETQ. CDR3 DNA: TGCGCCAGCAGCAGGACCGGGACTAGCGGGGGTCATGAAACCCAGTACTTC. It yields the protein CASSRTGTSGGHETQYF.

The chain employs TRBV7-3 and TRBJ2-2; 7 bases are a match to TRBD2. Germline V gene sequence: CDR1 SGHTA, CDR2 FQGTGA. The CDR3 has 15 amino acids. V lost 5 bases, J lost 8 bases, and 11 bases stayed unmatched. DNA of the CDR3: TGTGCCAGCAGCGCGAGAGCGGGGAATGCAGGGGAGCTGTTTTTT. Protein product: CASSARAGNAGELFF.

The chain uses TRBV21-1 and TRBJ2-5; TRBD2 is the table's D call and was not checked against the DNA. TRBV21-1 is described as a pseudogene. The CDR3 covers 15 residues. CDR3 sequence reads: CASSKAKDYQETQYF. The CDR3 region has the DNA TGTGCCAGCAGCAAAGCGAAGGACTACCAAGAGACCCAGTACTTC.

The rearrangement joins TRBV6-5 to TRBJ1-2; D remains unclear. Germline V CDR1 and CDR2: MNHEY, SVGAGI. This CDR3 comprises 13 residues. V was shortened by 2 bases and J by 7 bases, with 11 bases between the two germline ends. The CDR3 DNA follows: TGTGCCAGCAGTTACGACCGTCAGGCTGGCTACACCTTC. Its translation is CASSYDRQAGYTF.

The V gene is TRBV7-3, the J gene TRBJ2-3; maybe TRBD1 (6 bases). In germline, CDR1 is SGHTA, CDR2 FQGTGA. Trimming stripped 4 bases from V and 2 bases from J, with 13 bases between. This CDR3 has 15 residues. CDR3: CASSSTGTYTDTQYF. In DNA form, the CDR3 reads TGTGCCAGCAGCTCAACCGGGACATACACAGATACGCAGTATTTT.

The V gene is TRBV11-3, the J gene TRBJ2-1; D not certain. Germline assignment: CDR1 SGHNT and CDR2 YENEEA. The CDR3 has 14 amino acids. Trimming took 5 bases from V and 3 from J, leaving 11 bases between them. CDR3 loop: CASSGGRFYNEQFF. The DNA for the CDR3 is TGTGCCAGCAGCGGCGGCAGGTTCTACAATGAGCAGTTCTTC.

This clone was found a few times. The chain couples TRBV30 to TRBJ1-2, with a tentative D call TRBD1 (5 bases). In germline, CDR1 is GTSNPN, CDR2 SVGIG (reference sequence). Trimming stripped 4 bases from V and 5 bases from J, with 17 bases between. CDR3 length: 14 amino acids. This CDR3 is CAWKPGPLLYGYTF. The CDR3 DNA is TGTGCCTGGAAACCGGGGCCCCTCTTGTATGGCTACACCTTC.

The rearrangement joins TRBV7-8 to TRBJ2-1, with D possibly TRBD1 on 6 matching bases. Germline lookup yields CDR1 SGHVS and CDR2 FQNEAQ. CDR3 size: 19 residues. The germline V and J ends were trimmed by 5 bases and 0 bases, with 23 bases remaining between them. CDR3 region: CASSPYIRRQGSSYNEQFF. The CDR3 DNA reads TGTGCCAGCAGCCCTTATATTCGGCGCCAGGGGAGCTCCTACAATGAGCAGTTCTTC.

This chain joins TRBV2 and TRBJ1-2, with D uncertain. The CDR3 is 10 residues long. Trimming removed 4 bases at V and 5 bases at J, with 2 bases between. Germline CDR1 is SNHLY and CDR2 is FYNNEI. Written as DNA, the CDR3 is TGTGCCAGCAGTGGTTATGGCTACACCTTC. This codes for CASSGYGYTF.

This clone turned up a few times. The chain uses TRBV5-1 and TRBJ2-3; TRBD1 is a possible D gene (6 bases). V was shortened by 4 bases and J by 2 bases, with 14 bases between the two germline ends. The CDR3 loop spans 15 amino acids. Per the germline V gene, CDR1 is SGHRS and CDR2 is YFSETQ. CDR3 sequence (DNA): TGCGCCAGCAGCCCAGGACAGCCAGTCACAGATACGCAGTATTTT. Protein product: CASSPGQPVTDTQYF.

The chain uses TRBV10-2 and TRBJ2-5, with 8 bases aligning to TRBD1. V trimming: 6 bases; J trimming: 5 bases; junction bases outside the gene matches: 5. Germline V gene data show CDR1 as WSHSY and CDR2 as SAAADI. The CDR3 sequence is 13 residues long. Here the CDR3 DNA reads TGCGCCAGCAGAAACAGGGGGGCGGAGACCCAGTACTTC. Translation gives CASRNRGAETQYF.

The V and J genes are TRBV6-1 and TRBJ2-3, with 9 bases that match TRBD2. The CDR3 covers 15 residues. From germline, CDR1 is MNHNS and CDR2 SASEGT. Trimming cost V 3 bases and J 5 bases; bases outside gene matches: 6. The CDR3 protein is CASSDTAGGRDTQYF. In DNA form, the CDR3 reads TGTGCCAGCAGTGACACAGCGGGGGGCAGAGATACGCAGTATTTT.

In this sample, this clone turned up a few times. This chain uses TRBV15 with TRBJ1-2; D gene uncertain. The CDR3 spans 15 residues. Germline CDR1 is LNHNV and CDR2 is YYDKDF (reference sequence). V was trimmed by 1 base and J by 0 bases, leaving 9 bases between them. The CDR3 DNA reads TGTGCCACCAGCAGAGCCTACAGCACTAACTATGGCTACACCTTC. Its protein product is CATSRAYSTNYGYTF.

V gene TRBV19 combines with J gene TRBJ1-1, with unresolved D. V was shortened by 6 bases and J by 1 base, with 12 bases between the two germline ends. Germline CDR1 is LNHDA and CDR2 is SQIVND (reference sequence). The CDR3 loop spans 14 amino acids. The CDR3 region has the DNA TGTGCCAGTAGGCAGGCGAACACGAACACTGAAGCTTTCTTT. Translated, it gives CASRQANTNTEAFF.

This clone was counted once. The V and J genes are TRBV18 and TRBJ2-5, with 10 nucleotides matching TRBD2. J lost 4 bases, V lost 6 bases, and 8 bases had no gene match. Germline V lookup: CDR1 KGHSH, CDR2 LQKENI. There are 15 residues in the CDR3. DNA of the CDR3: TGTGCCAGCTCTCCTACTAGCGGGGTAGGAGAGACCCAGTACTTC. Protein product: CASSPTSGVGETQYF. Combining the CDR3 with reference TRBV18 and TRBJ2-5 gives the whole variable domain NAGVMQNPRHLVRRRGQEARLRCSPMKGHSHVYWYRQLPEEGLKFMVYLQKENIIDESGMPKERFSAEFPKEGPSILRIQQVVRGDSAAYFCASSPTSGVGETQYFGPGTRLLVL.